These T cell receptor beta chains were read from a single sample in a study of a mutant IDH1 vaccine in newly diagnosed glioma. The table came from immunoSEQ multiplex PCR; TCRdb's copy has only in-frame clones and leaves some out. The sample lists tens of thousands of clones; 86% were seen once. What these receptors recognize is not known. This sample comprised PBMCs, obtained from a glioma patient whose treatment included an IDH1 peptide vaccine. The source is a man in his forties with glioma. Each CDR3 is given with its conserved first and last residue. A D gene is named only where the DNA matches it firmly. The size of a clone is reported for some rows only, either as once, few or many, or as a class for expanded clones.

>TRBJ1-5|TRBD1|TRBV7-9|-
TGTGCCAGCAGCTCCGGACAGGCAGATCAGCCCCAGCATTTT
CASSSGQADQPQHF
>TRBJ1-2|TRBD1|TRBV9|-
TGTGCCAGCAGCTCTAGGGACAGAAGCTCATATGGCTACACCTTC
CASSSRDRSSYGYTF
>TRBJ2-3|TRBD2|TRBV4-1|-
TGCGCCAGCAGCCTCCTAACGGTGGGGGGACTAGCGGGGGCCGCCCCAGATACGCAGTATTTT
CASSLLTVGGLAGAAPDTQYF
>TRBJ2-2|-|TRBV15|-
TGTGCCACCAGCAGGGGCCCCCTCCGGGGAGGGAACACCGGGGAGCTGTTTTTT
CATSRGPLRGGNTGELFF
>TRBJ2-1|TRBD2|TRBV6-6|-
TGTGCCAGCAGACGTGGGACTAGCGGGATGTACAATGAGCAGTTCTTC
CASRRGTSGMYNEQFF
>TRBJ2-7|TRBD2|TRBV29-1|-
TGCAGCGTTTTAGGACTAGCGGGAGGCTACGAGCAGTACTTC
CSVLGLAGGYEQYF
>TRBJ2-1|-|TRBV18|-
TGTGCCAGCTCACCCCTAGAGAACGGTGAGCAGTTCTTC
CASSPLENGEQFF
>TRBJ2-5|-|TRBV2|-
TGTGCCAGCAAGGGTCAAGAGACCCAGTACTTC
CASKGQETQYF
>TRBJ2-3|-|TRBV6-5|-
TGTGCCAGCAGTTACTCGACGGGAACTCCTTCGGCGCAGTATTTT
CASSYSTGTPSAQYF
>TRBJ1-4|TRBD1|TRBV19|-
TGTGCCAGTAGTGCCCAAGGGACAGGGTATAATGAAAAACTGTTTTTT
CASSAQGTGYNEKLFF
>TRBJ2-4|-|TRBV4-1|once
TGCGCCAGCAGCCAAGTCTCTGGAGGGAGCATTCAGTACTTC
CASSQVSGGSIQYF
>TRBJ1-5|TRBD1|TRBV7-2|-
TGTGCCAGCAGCTTAGGGGCAGGGGGAGCCTATAGCAATCAGCCCCAGCATTTT
CASSLGAGGAYSNQPQHF
>TRBJ2-2|-|TRBV6-4|-
TGTGCCAGCAGTGACAGGGAGAGCGGGGAGCTGTTTTTT
CASSDRESGELFF
>TRBJ2-1|TRBD1|TRBV5-5|-
TGTGCCAGCAGCTTTGGGACAGGGAACAATGAGCAGTTCTTC
CASSFGTGNNEQFF
>TRBJ2-1|TRBD2|TRBV5-1|-
TGCGCCAGCAGCTTGGAGCGCGCGGGGGATGAGCAGTTCTTC
CASSLERAGDEQFF
>TRBJ2-3|-|TRBV21-1|-
TGTGCCAGCAGCAAATCCGGATGTCTAGCGGGAGGCCTTACTAGCACAGATACGCAGTATTTT
CASSKSGCLAGGLTSTDTQYF
>TRBJ1-5|-|TRBV28|-
TGTGCCAGCAGTCCATCTAACAATCAGCCCCAGCATTTT
CASSPSNNQPQHF
>TRBJ1-5|-|TRBV4-1|-
TGCGCCAGCAGCGCCCAGGGGTTGGATCAGCCCCAGCATTTT
CASSAQGLDQPQHF
>TRBJ1-5|TRBD1|TRBV7-9|once
TGTGCCAGCAGCTTGGGACAGGGCGGTCAGCCCCAGCATTTT
CASSLGQGGQPQHF
>TRBJ2-7|-|TRBV5-6|-
TGTGCCAGCAGCGGCGGGACAGACTACGAGCAGTACTTC
CASSGGTDYEQYF
>TRBJ2-2|-|TRBV29-1|-
TGCAGCGTTGACGCCGGTGGTAAGGAGCTGTTTTTT
CSVDAGGKELFF
>TRBJ2-2|-|TRBV7-9|once
TGTGCCAGCAGGGCTATGACCGGGGAGCTGTTTTTT
CASRAMTGELFF
>TRBJ1-1|TRBD1|TRBV2|once
TGTGCCAGCACTCGGACAGGGGGAATGAACACTGAAGCTTTCTTT
CASTRTGGMNTEAFF
>TRBJ1-2|-|TRBV5-4|-
TGTGCCAGCAGCCCCGGGACTCTTAAGAACGATGGCTACACCTTC
CASSPGTLKNDGYTF
>TRBJ2-4|TRBD1|TRBV4-1|once
TGCGCCAGCAGCCAAGGACAGGGGGCGGGAAACATTCAGTACTTC
CASSQGQGAGNIQYF
>TRBJ2-3|TRBD2|TRBV9|-
TGTGCCAGCAGCCCCCACTCGGGACTAGCGGGAGCCGGGTTGTATTTT
CASSPHSGLAGAGLYF
>TRBJ1-1|-|TRBV10-3|-
TGTGCCATCAGTGACCGGGGGCGTACTGAAGCTTTCTTT
CAISDRGRTEAFF
>TRBJ2-1|TRBD2|TRBV7-8|-
TGTGCCAGCAGCTTTCCCCATAGCGGGGTGAATGAGCAGTTCTTC
CASSFPHSGVNEQFF
>TRBJ2-7|-|TRBV18|-
TGTGCCAGCTCAGGCCCAAAGACCGAGCAGTACTTC
CASSGPKTEQYF
>TRBJ2-7|TRBD1|TRBV19|-
TGTGCCAGTAGTATCGATTGGACAGGGCGAGAGCAGTACTTC
CASSIDWTGREQYF
>TRBJ1-1|-|TRBV4-2|-
TGTGCCAGCAGCCAAGACATTTCGGGGTTAAGGGAAGCTTTCTTT
CASSQDISGLREAFF
>TRBJ1-1|TRBD1|TRBV5-1|-
TGCGCCAGCAGCCCTTCGACAGGGGGCGCGACTGAAGCTTTCTTT
CASSPSTGGATEAFF
>TRBJ2-2|TRBD2|TRBV18|-
TGTGCCAGCTCACCTAACGGGAGGGCCGCCGGGGAGCTGTTTTTT
CASSPNGRAAGELFF
>TRBJ2-5|-|TRBV6-1|-
TGTGCCAGCAGTCCGGACCATGCCCCACAGGAGACCCAGTACTTC
CASSPDHAPQETQYF
>TRBJ2-3|-|TRBV27|-
TGTGCCAGCAGTTTATTGGGACAAAGCACAGATACGCAGTATTTT
CASSLLGQSTDTQYF
>TRBJ2-4|-|TRBV18|-
TGTGCCAGCTCACCAGGGACGGGTATAGCCAAAAACATTCAGTACTTC
CASSPGTGIAKNIQYF
>TRBJ2-7|TRBD2|TRBV11-2|-
TGTGCCAGCAGCCGATCCAGAGTTAGCGGGGATTCCTACGAGCAGTACTTC
CASSRSRVSGDSYEQYF
>TRBJ2-1|-|TRBV18|once
TGTGCCAGCTCACGGGGGACAAATCGTCCTGAGCAGTTCTTC
CASSRGTNRPEQFF
>TRBJ2-3|-|TRBV10-1|-
TGCGCCAGCAGGGGGGCCGGGAAAGATACGCAGTATTTT
CASRGAGKDTQYF
>TRBJ2-6|TRBD1|TRBV7-8|-
TGTGCCAGCAGATTGGGACAGGGTCCTTCGGGGGCCAACGTCCTGACTTTC
CASRLGQGPSGANVLTF
>TRBJ2-7|-|TRBV29-1|-
TGCAGCGTTGACGGTCTAGTATCCGACGAGCAGTACTTC
CSVDGLVSDEQYF
>TRBJ2-5|TRBD1|TRBV5-6|-
TGTGCCAGCAGCACGGGACAGTTCGGAGAGACCCAGTACTTC
CASSTGQFGETQYF